Presented here are 8 T cell receptor beta chains from one specimen sequenced in a study of cytomegalovirus exposure and HLA in healthy donors. With 60 Vbeta and 13 Jbeta primers, the PCR was carried out. Clones were read by immunoSEQ multiplex PCR, and TCRdb kept only the in-frame ones, dropping some. The sample lists roughly 170,000 clones; around 75% were seen once. The sample consisted of PBMCs. These receptors were taken from a female donor in good health and CMV-seronegative.

The rearrangement links TRBV5-4 to TRBJ1-1, with 8 bases identical to TRBD1. CDR1 is SGHNT and CDR2 is YYREEE in the germline V gene (reference sequence). The CDR3 has 15 amino acids. Trimming at V came to 4 bases and at J to 10 bases, leaving 15 bases not matched to a gene. This chain's CDR3 is CASSPSGQARGTAFF. The CDR3 coding sequence is TGTGCCAGCAGCCCCTCGGGACAGGCCCGGGGAACAGCTTTCTTT.

In regard to this clone: The junction does not match germline at one end; this may be a read error. The chain combines TRBV20-1 with TRBJ2-7, with D perhaps TRBD1 (6 bases). The CDR3 runs to 11 residues. Germline lookup yields CDR1 DFQATT and CDR2 SNEGSKA (reference sequence). The DNA for the CDR3 is TGCAGTGCTAGAGATAAGACAGGCTTTCTCTTC. Amino acid sequence: CSARDKTGFLF.

V and J are TRBV7-9 and TRBJ2-7; 8 positions agree with TRBD1. Unmatched junction bases numbered 11, after V lost 3 bases and J lost 7 bases. Germline V lookup: CDR1 SEHNR, CDR2 FQNEAQ (reference sequence). This CDR3 comprises 15 residues. CDR3 region: CASSFLETGAWEQYF. For the CDR3, the DNA is TGTGCCAGCAGCTTCCTTGAGACAGGGGCTTGGGAGCAGTACTTC.

The V call is TRBV7-9, the J call TRBJ2-2; D unresolved. The CDR3 consists of 11 residues. CDR1 and CDR2 from the germline V gene are SEHNR and FQNEAQ (reference sequence). V was trimmed by 10 bases and J by 6 bases, leaving 9 bases between them. The CDR3 DNA sequence: TGTGCCATCTGGGCCCCCGGGGAGCTGTTTTTT. Protein product: CAIWAPGELFF.

The rearrangement joins TRBV5-6 to TRBJ2-1; 13 bases match TRBD2. J gave up 0 bases and V 4 bases, and 10 bases lay outside the gene matches. Germline loops: CDR1 SGHDT, CDR2 YYEEEE. CDR3 length equals 19 residues. The CDR3 spells CASSPRTSGGPRSYNEQFF. The CDR3 region has the DNA TGTGCCAGCAGCCCCAGGACTAGCGGGGGACCCCGCTCCTACAATGAGCAGTTCTTC.

This clone showed up just a few times. The gene calls are TRBV25-1 and TRBJ1-5; weak D call: TRBD1 (5 bases). Germline V gene sequence: CDR1 MGHDK, CDR2 SYGVNS. V lost 6 bases and J lost 3, with 18 bases in between. This CDR3 spans 16 amino acids. The CDR3 DNA reads as TGTGCCAGCAGCCCCTCGGGGGAGGCTAACAATCAGCCCCAGCATTTT. It is translated as CASSPSGEANNQPQHF.

This chain joins TRBV5-4 and TRBJ2-7, with D perhaps matching TRBD2 (6 bases). Germline CDR1 SGHNT, CDR2 YYREEE (reference sequence). V lost 3 bases and J 0 bases, leaving 13 bases between the germline ends. The CDR3 runs to 15 residues. In DNA form, the CDR3 reads TGTGCCAGCAGCTCTCTGGCGGGGAGCTCCTACGAGCAGTACTTC. As protein: CASSSLAGSSYEQYF. Full variable domain (remainder filled in from reference TRBV5-4 and TRBJ2-7): ETGVTQSPTHLIKTRGQQVTLRCSSQSGHNTVSWYQQALGQGPQFIFQYYREEENGRGNFPPRFSGLQFPNYSSELNVNALELDDSALYLCASSSLAGSSYEQYFGPGTRLTVT.

This rearrangement joins TRBV19 to TRBJ1-4, with TRBD1 identical over 7 bases. V trimming: 8 bases; J trimming: 8 bases; junction bases outside the gene matches: 14. This CDR3 is built from 15 residues. CDR1 and CDR2 (germline): LNHDA, SQIVND (reference sequence). CDR3 DNA sequence: TGTGCCAGTCAGATAGAGACAGGGAGGAAAGAAAAACTGTTTTTT. Residues: CASQIETGRKEKLFF.